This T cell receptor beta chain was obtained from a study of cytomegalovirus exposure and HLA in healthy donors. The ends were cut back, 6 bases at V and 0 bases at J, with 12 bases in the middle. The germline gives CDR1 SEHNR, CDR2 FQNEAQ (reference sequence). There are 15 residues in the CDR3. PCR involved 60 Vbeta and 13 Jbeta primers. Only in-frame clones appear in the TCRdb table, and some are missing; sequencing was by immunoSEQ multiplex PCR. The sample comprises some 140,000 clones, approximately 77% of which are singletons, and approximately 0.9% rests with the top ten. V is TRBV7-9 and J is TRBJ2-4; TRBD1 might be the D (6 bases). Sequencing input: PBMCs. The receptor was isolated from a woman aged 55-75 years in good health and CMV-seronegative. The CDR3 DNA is TGTGCCAGCAGAGCAGGGGATCTAGCCAAAAACATTCAGTACTTC. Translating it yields CASRAGDLAKNIQYF.